The 14 T cell receptor beta chains reported below all come from one sample, sequenced in a study of blood T cell repertoires in COVID-19. The table came from immunoSEQ multiplex PCR; TCRdb's copy has only in-frame clones and leaves some out. The data contain 200,000 to 250,000 clones, about 83% of them seen just once; the ten biggest clones take up approximately 8%. The sequenced sample consisted of peripheral blood. The receptors come from a woman aged 50 to 60 with active or convalescent COVID-19.

This chain connects TRBV3-1 (or the pseudogene TRBV3-2) to TRBJ2-5, with 13 bases that match TRBD2. Trimming at V came to 3 bases and at J to 7 bases, leaving 14 bases not matched to a gene. The length of the CDR3 is 18 residues. CDR1 is LGHDT and CDR2 is YNNKEL in the germline V gene (reference sequence). The DNA for the CDR3 is TGTGCCAGCAGCCAGGTCGGTGGGACTAGCGGGACCGGGGGGACCCAGTACTTC. It codes for CASSQVGGTSGTGGTQYF.

This rearrangement joins TRBV18 to TRBJ1-3; D gene ambiguous. CDR3 size: 11 residues. Germline-derived CDR1 and CDR2 are KGHSH and LQKENI. Trimming removed 2 bases from V and 11 bases from J, with 7 bases in between. This chain's CDR3 is CASSPGDAIYF. Written as DNA, the CDR3 is TGTGCCAGCTCACCAGGAGACGCCATATATTTT.

This clone has more than one count but fewer than ten. The gene calls are TRBV11-3 and TRBJ2-2, with no clear D. The germline V and J ends were trimmed by 6 bases and 2 bases, with 7 bases remaining between them. The CDR3 has 13 amino acids. Per the germline V gene, CDR1 is SGHNT and CDR2 is YENEEA. CDR3 sequence (DNA): TGTGCCAGCAGTTATTCTAACACCGGGGAGCTGTTTTTT. It is translated as CASSYSNTGELFF.

This sequence joins TRBV5-5 and TRBJ1-1, with D perhaps TRBD1 (5 bases). CDR1 and CDR2 from the germline V gene are SGHKS and YYEKEE (reference sequence). Between the trimmed V and J ends, which lost 1 base and 6 bases, there was a span of 10 bases. CDR3 length equals 13 residues. This CDR3 is CASSLQGLAEAFF. In DNA, the CDR3 is TGTGCCAGCAGCTTGCAGGGTCTCGCTGAAGCTTTCTTT.

The rearrangement uses TRBV5-1 and TRBJ1-2; weak D call: TRBD1 (6 bases). There are 14 residues in the CDR3. Germline CDR1 and CDR2: SGHRS and YFSETQ. Trimming left V 5 bases short and J 0 bases short, with 11 bases between. CDR3 bases: TGCGCCAGCAGGACAGGAGTAGCTAACTATGGCTACACCTTC. It specifies CASRTGVANYGYTF. The full variable domain, rest sourced from reference TRBV5-1 and TRBJ1-2, is KAGVTQTPRYLIKTRGQQVTLSCSPISGHRSVSWYQQTPGQGLQFLFEYFSETQRNKGNFPGRFSGRQFSNSRSEMNVSTLELGDSALYLCASRTGVANYGYTFGSGTRLTVV.

V is TRBV12-3 or TRBV12-4 and J is TRBJ1-2, with D unclear. The CDR3 sequence is 12 residues long. The V and J ends lost 8 bases and 6 bases respectively, with 13 bases between them. CDR3 region: CASSYSSNGYTF. The CDR3 nucleotides are TGTGCCAGCTCATACTCATCAAATGGCTACACCTTC.

In DNA, the CDR3 is TGCGCCAGCAGCTACGTGGGTACAGGTGAAGCTTTCTTT. This gives the protein CASSYVGTGEAFF. This chain joins TRBV5-1 and TRBJ1-1; D possibly corresponds to TRBD1 (5 bases). V was cut by 3 bases and J by 7 bases, with 13 bases left in between. Germline assignment: CDR1 SGHRS and CDR2 YFSETQ. The CDR3 covers 13 residues.

This chain joins TRBV23-1 and TRBJ2-6; 9 bases fit TRBD1. TRBV23-1 is flagged as an ORF with uncertain function. V gave up 2 bases and J gave up 0 bases; unmatched junction bases: 5. This CDR3 region has 18 residues. The CDR3 protein is CASSQPTGGSSGANVLTF. Here the CDR3 DNA reads TGCGCCAGCAGTCAACCGACAGGGGGATCCTCTGGGGCCAACGTCCTGACTTTC.

CDR3: CASSSRGGRGEKLFF. CDR3 nucleotides: TGTGCCAGCAGCTCCCGAGGGGGACGGGGTGAAAAACTGTTTTTT. V and J are TRBV7-6 and TRBJ1-4; a possible D gene is TRBD1 (6 bases). The CDR3 spans 15 residues. Germline values: CDR1 SGHVS, CDR2 FNYEAQ. V was pared by 4 bases and J by 7 bases, with 16 bases between.

The rearrangement joins TRBV5-1 to TRBJ2-2; D remains ambiguous. The germline CDR1 and CDR2 sequences are SGHRS and YFSETQ. CDR3 length equals 15 residues. V lost 4 bases, J lost 1 base, and 11 bases lay in between. Here the CDR3 reads CASSQLRQNTGELFF. The DNA of the CDR3 is TGCGCCAGCAGCCAATTGCGGCAGAACACCGGGGAGCTGTTTTTT.

CDR3 nucleotide sequence: TGCGCCAGCAGCGACGTCGGACAGGGGCGGAATCAGCCCCAGCATTTT. Translated: CASSDVGQGRNQPQHF. The genes are TRBV4-1 and TRBJ1-5, with 9 bases fitting TRBD1. Germline V gene sequence: CDR1 MGHRA, CDR2 YSYEKL. Germline trimming cut 5 bases from V and 4 bases from J; bases unmatched to any gene: 9. The CDR3 runs 16 residues.

The rearrangement links TRBV25-1 to TRBJ2-1; 9 nucleotides align to TRBD2. The CDR3 totals 15 residues. Losses at the gene ends were 1 base for V and 9 bases for J; bases not matched to a gene: 7. Germline V gives CDR1 MGHDK, CDR2 SYGVNS. The CDR3 region has the DNA TGTGCCAGCAGTGAATCCGGGACTAGCTGGCGTGAGCAGTTCTTC. Protein sequence: CASSESGTSWREQFF.

A single count supports this clone. The gene calls are TRBV2 and TRBJ1-6; D may be TRBD1 (5 bases). CDR3 length: 16 amino acids. Germline assignment: CDR1 SNHLY and CDR2 FYNNEI. Trimming took off 5 bases at V and 1 base at J, with 12 bases between the two ends. CDR3 in DNA: TGTGCCAGCAGTCTAGGGCAGGGATCCTATAATTCACCCCTCCACTTT. Translated: CASSLGQGSYNSPLHF. Using reference TRBV2 and TRBJ1-6 for the parts outside the CDR3, the full variable domain is EPEVTQTPSHQVTQMGQEVILRCVPISNHLYFYWYRQILGQKVEFLVSFYNNEISEKSEIFDDQFSVERPDGSNFTLKIRSTKLEDSAMYFCASSLGQGSYNSPLHFGNGTRLTVT.

V is TRBV7-2 and J is TRBJ2-7; D might be TRBD1 (5 bases). Germline CDR1 SGHTA, CDR2 FQGNSA. CDR3 size: 13 residues. Trimming shortened V by 4 bases and J by 6 bases, and 13 bases separated the two germline ends. CDR3 in amino acids: CASSSTQGTEQYV. The CDR3, as DNA: TGTGCCAGCAGCTCTACTCAGGGAACCGAGCAGTACGTC.